This T cell receptor beta chain originates from a study of T-cell reconstitution after alpha-beta-depleted transplantation in children. Preparation of the TCRbeta library was carried out with unique molecular identifiers. TCRdb reprocessed the PCR reads via MiXCR and lists one record per CDR3 protein. The sample contains 330,000 or so distinct CDR3 sequences, about 7.3% of which appear only once. The CDR3 is 15 residues long. V lost 3 bases to trimming and J lost 2 bases, with 13 bases between them. This clonotype was found many times. Its antigen is not known. General study points: High day-60 TCRbeta diversity in some patients came from surviving recipient T cells and thymic progenitors. Several hundred expanded graft clones reportedly were the source of alpha-beta T cells about two months after transplant. At one year after transplant, newly produced T cells mostly accounted for T-cell counts and diversity.

This clonotype was obtained from a female patient younger than 10 who had a stem cell transplant for Fanconi anemia, so the T cells may come from the graft donor. This rearrangement joins TRBV12-3 or TRBV12-4 to TRBJ1-2; D unresolved. Here the sequenced sample was peripheral blood, taken 360 days after TCRalphabeta/CD19-depleted stem cell transplant. CDR3 nucleotide sequence: TGTGCCAGCAGTTTTGGGCGGACCCTGAACTATGGCTACACCTTC. Protein product: CASSFGRTLNYGYTF.